Following are 3 T cell receptor beta chains from one sample sequenced in a study of blood T cell repertoires in COVID-19. Clones were sequenced by immunoSEQ multiplex PCR, and TCRdb holds only the in-frame ones, with some missing. The table has some 280,000 clones, just over 85% seen once; the top ten hold about 3%. The sequencing input was peripheral blood. These receptor sequences come from a woman in her twenties or thirties with active or convalescent COVID-19.

Comments on this clone: The same CDR3 arises from other DNA sequences in this sample as well. This chain joins TRBV6-5 and TRBJ2-6; D not certain. Trimming took off 0 bases at V and 0 bases at J, with 3 bases between the two ends. This CDR3 is 15 amino acids long. CDR1 and CDR2 (germline): MNHEY, SVGAGI. The CDR3 reads CASSYSSSGANVLTF. The CDR3 nucleotides read TGTGCCAGCAGTTACTCCTCCTCTGGGGCCAACGTCCTGACTTTC.

The V gene is TRBV19, the J gene TRBJ2-2; D perhaps matches TRBD1 (6 bases). Germline V CDR1 and CDR2: LNHDA, SQIVND (reference sequence). With 6 bases removed from V and 8 bases from J, the gap between germline ends came to 19 bases. The CDR3 spans 15 residues. Here the CDR3 reads CASRVQGRRSGELFF. CDR3 DNA sequence: TGTGCCAGTAGGGTGCAGGGGCGAAGGTCGGGGGAGCTGTTTTTT.

The rearrangement uses TRBV19 and TRBJ2-1; TRBD2 aligns across 16 bases. Germline V gene lookup returns CDR1 LNHDA and CDR2 SQIVND (reference sequence). There are 17 residues in the CDR3. After removal of 5 bases from V and 9 bases from J, the junction contained 10 bases not matched to a gene. DNA for the CDR3: TGTGCCAGTAGTTCGCCCCCGGGACTAGCGGGGGGGGGTGAGCAGTTCTTC. Translated, it gives CASSSPPGLAGGGEQFF.